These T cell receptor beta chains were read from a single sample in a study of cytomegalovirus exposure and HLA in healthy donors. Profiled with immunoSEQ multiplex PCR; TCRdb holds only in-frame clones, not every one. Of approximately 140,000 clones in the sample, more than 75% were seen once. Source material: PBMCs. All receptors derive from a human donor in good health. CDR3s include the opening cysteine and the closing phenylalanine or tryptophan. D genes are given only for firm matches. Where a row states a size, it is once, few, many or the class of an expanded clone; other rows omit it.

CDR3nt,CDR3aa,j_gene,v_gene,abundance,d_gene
TGTGCCTGGAGTGTAGCAGGGCACGAGCAGTACTTC,CAWSVAGHEQYF,TRBJ2-7,TRBV30,NA,NA
TGTGCCAGCAGCTTAGAGGGACAGGTGGATGGCTACACCTTC,CASSLEGQVDGYTF,TRBJ1-2,TRBV7-2,NA,TRBD1
TGTGCCAGCAGCTCGCTAGCGGGAGTTGCCGGGGAGCTGTTTTTT,CASSSLAGVAGELFF,TRBJ2-2,TRBV13,NA,TRBD2
TGCGCCAGCAGTGAGTCAGGCGGGGACCAGCCCCAGCATTTT,CASSESGGDQPQHF,TRBJ1-5,TRBV10-1,NA,NA
TGTGCCAGCAGCCAAGTGGGTCGGGCGGGAGGGGGCGGGGAGCTGTTTTTT,CASSQVGRAGGGGELFF,TRBJ2-2,TRBV4-2,few,TRBD2
TGTGCCACCAACCGACTAGCAGTTCAAGAGACCCAGTACTTC,CATNRLAVQETQYF,TRBJ2-5,TRBV6-1,few,TRBD2
TGTGCCAGCAGCTTAGGGACAGGGGGCTTCACTGAAGCTTTCTTT,CASSLGTGGFTEAFF,TRBJ1-1,TRBV7-3,NA,TRBD1
TGTGCCAGCAGCCCCCGGACAGTTGGAGTGGAGACCCAGTACTTC,CASSPRTVGVETQYF,TRBJ2-5,TRBV13,NA,NA
TGTGCCAGCAGTGCGCAACAGGGGGCGGACGAAAAACTGTTTTTT,CASSAQQGADEKLFF,TRBJ1-4,TRBV6-1,NA,TRBD1
TGTGCCAGCAGCCTTGACAGAAACACAGATACGCAGTATTTT,CASSLDRNTDTQYF,TRBJ2-3,TRBV7-3,NA,NA
TGTGCCAGCAGCTTAGATCTAGCGGGGTACCGTAATGAGCAGTTCTTC,CASSLDLAGYRNEQFF,TRBJ2-1,TRBV7-2,NA,TRBD2
TGTGCCAGCTCACCGAAGGACACCTCATCGGGAGCTTTCTTT,CASSPKDTSSGAFF,TRBJ1-1,TRBV18,NA,NA
TGTGCCTGCCGACAGGGGGCGCGCCACGAGCAGTACTTC,CACRQGARHEQYF,TRBJ2-7,TRBV27,NA,TRBD1
TGTGCCAGTAGTGTTCGGACAGGGCCCAACTATGGCTACACCTTC,CASSVRTGPNYGYTF,TRBJ1-2,TRBV19,NA,TRBD1
TGTGCCAGCAGTAAGGGACAGGACGGCATATATTTT,CASSKGQDGIYF,TRBJ1-3,TRBV6-6,NA,TRBD1